This T cell receptor beta chain was found in a study of cytomegalovirus exposure and HLA in healthy donors. Overall study findings and caveats: There were a few CMV-associated chains whose specificity for CMV antigens was confirmed in vitro.

Trimming removed 6 bases at V and 4 bases at J, with 10 bases between. This CDR3 is 12 amino acids long. CDR1 is SGHVS, CDR2 FQNEAQ, per germline. As concerns this clone: Its target is unknown.

60 Vbeta and 13 Jbeta primers were used in PCR. Profiled with immunoSEQ multiplex PCR; TCRdb holds only in-frame clones, not every one. This repertoire shows around 170,000 clones, about three quarters found once; its top ten account for 1.5%. V is TRBV7-8 and J is TRBJ2-7, with D possibly TRBD2 on 5 matching bases. The source is a girl aged 5-17 years in good health and CMV-seronegative. Specimen: PBMCs. CDR3 nucleotides: TGTGCCAGCAGTTGGACTGATTACGAGCAGTACTTC. It specifies CASSWTDYEQYF.